These 19 T cell receptor beta chains came from one sample sequenced in a study of cytomegalovirus exposure and HLA in healthy donors. This PCR relied on a set of 60 Vbeta primers and 13 Jbeta primers. Clones were sequenced by immunoSEQ multiplex PCR, and TCRdb holds only the in-frame ones, with some missing. The table lists under 200,000 clones, around three quarters of them singletons, with 3.1% in the top ten. Sample: PBMCs. These receptors were obtained from a woman aged 35 to 49 in good health and CMV-seronegative.

This clone was seen only a few times. At one boundary the junction diverges from the germline segment, which might be a read error. This chain uses TRBV4-1 with TRBJ2-7; TRBD1 matches at 9 bases. The germline CDR1 and CDR2 sequences are MGHRA and YSYEKL. The CDR3 runs 15 residues. CDR3 amino acids: CASSQQQGASYEQYF. DNA for the CDR3: TGTGCCAGCAGCCAGCAACAGGGGGCAAGCTACGAGCAGTACTTC.

In the case of this clone: Other nucleotide sequences from this sample produce the same CDR3. This chain joins TRBV7-9 and TRBJ2-7; D is unclear. Germline CDR1 and CDR2: SEHNR and FQNEAQ (reference sequence). The CDR3 length is 11 residues. Trimming removed 5 bases at V and 1 base at J, with 3 bases between. CDR3 in amino acids: CASSLSYEQYF. DNA for the CDR3: TGTGCCAGCAGCCTGTCCTACGAGCAGTACTTC.

The gene calls are TRBV4-1 and TRBJ1-6; D possibly corresponds to TRBD1 (5 bases). The CDR3 loop spans 16 amino acids. Germline-derived CDR1 and CDR2 are MGHRA and YSYEKL. Trimming removed 3 bases from V and 10 bases from J, with 19 bases in between. CDR3 loop: CASSQTPLGGVSPLHF. As DNA, the CDR3 is TGCGCCAGCAGCCAGACACCTTTGGGGGGGGTCTCACCCCTCCACTTT.

The rearrangement joins TRBV20-1 to TRBJ2-7; D might be TRBD1 (6 bases). Trimming took off 7 bases at V and 7 bases at J, with 14 bases between the two ends. Germline V gene data show CDR1 as DFQATT and CDR2 as SNEGSKA (reference sequence). The CDR3 is 11 residues long. The CDR3 DNA reads TGCAGTGTACCAGGGGTGGTGGAGCAGTACTTC. This sequence encodes CSVPGVVEQYF.

This sequence joins TRBV7-9 and TRBJ2-1; 8 bases map to TRBD1. Per the germline V gene, CDR1 is SEHNR and CDR2 is FQNEAQ (reference sequence). J lost 15 bases, V lost 5 bases, and 9 bases had no gene match. The CDR3 totals 12 residues. DNA for the CDR3: TGTGCCAGCAGCGGACGGGACAGGATGCGGTTCTTC. This gives the protein CASSGRDRMRFF.

The chain is built from TRBV5-8 and TRBJ2-7, with a tentative D call TRBD1 (8 bases). Per germline, CDR1 SGHTS and CDR2 YDEGEE. The CDR3 contains 15 residues. V was shortened by 7 bases and J by 0 bases, with 17 bases between the two germline ends. The chain's CDR3 is CASRRGGTGSYEQYF. CDR3 coding DNA: TGTGCCAGCCGGAGGGGGGGGACAGGCTCCTACGAGCAGTACTTC.

The rearrangement joins TRBV19 to TRBJ1-2; possibly TRBD1 for D (5 bases). The germline CDR1 and CDR2 sequences are LNHDA and SQIVND (reference sequence). The V gene lost 0 bases and the J gene lost 4 bases, with 9 bases spanning the gap. The CDR3 spans 14 residues. CDR3 coding DNA: TGTGCCAGTAGTATAGATCGCGGGGGCTATGGCTACACCTTC. It encodes CASSIDRGGYGYTF.

This clone was recorded a few times. The chain couples TRBV7-3 to TRBJ2-2, with D possibly being TRBD2 (5 bases). This CDR3 has 14 residues. V was clipped by 6 bases and J by 5 bases, with 13 bases between them. CDR1 and CDR2 (germline): SGHTA, FQGTGA. CDR3 sequence (DNA): TGTGCCAGCAGTTCTAGCTTCGGTACCGGGGAGCTGTTTTTT. Protein sequence: CASSSSFGTGELFF.

This chain links TRBV19 with TRBJ2-5; D is perhaps TRBD1 (6 bases). Trimming stripped 8 bases from V and 1 base from J, with 14 bases between. Germline CDR1 is LNHDA and CDR2 is SQIVND (reference sequence). This CDR3 has 14 residues. The DNA for the CDR3 is TGTGCCAGTGGAGGCTCAGGGGTCCAAGAGACCCAGTACTTC. Translated, it gives CASGGSGVQETQYF.

V usage is TRBV5-6 and J usage is TRBJ1-3, with TRBD1 matching 9 bases. The length of the CDR3 is 17 residues. Per germline, CDR1 SGHDT and CDR2 YYEEEE. V dropped 7 bases and J dropped 0; count of bases not matched to a gene: 11. The CDR3 bases are TGTGCCAGCCGTCGGACAGGGGAACGGCTCTCTGGAAACACCATATATTTT. It codes for CASRRTGERLSGNTIYF.

The gene calls are TRBV5-1 and TRBJ1-1, with a possible D match to TRBD1 (6 bases). The germline V and J ends were trimmed by 4 bases and 1 base, with 11 bases remaining between them. The CDR3 has 14 amino acids. Germline CDR1 SGHRS, CDR2 YFSETQ. The CDR3 sequence: CASSRTDGNTEAFF. The CDR3, as DNA: TGCGCCAGCAGCCGGACAGATGGGAACACTGAAGCTTTCTTT.

This clone was seen only once. V gene TRBV29-1 combines with J gene TRBJ1-1; the match to TRBD1 covers 10 bases. Germline V CDR1 and CDR2: SQVTM, ANQGSEA. Trimming at V came to 7 bases and at J to 4 bases, leaving 6 bases not matched to a gene. The CDR3 length is 13 residues. The CDR3 is CSGRQGASTEAFF. The CDR3, as DNA: TGCAGCGGCAGACAGGGGGCTAGCACTGAAGCTTTCTTT. Variable domain in full (rest from reference TRBV29-1 and TRBJ1-1): SAVISQKPSRDICQRGTSLTIQCQVDSQVTMMFWYRQQPGQSLTLIATANQGSEATYESGFVIDKFPISRPNLTFSTLTVSNMSPEDSSIYLCSGRQGASTEAFFGQGTRLTVV.

Written as DNA, the CDR3 is TGTGCCAGCAGCTTAACTCCCTCCTACGAGCAGTACTTC. It translates to CASSLTPSYEQYF. The genes are TRBV7-9 and TRBJ2-7; no firm D call. The germline V and J ends were trimmed by 2 bases and 0 bases, with 5 bases remaining between them. CDR1 and CDR2 (germline): SEHNR, FQNEAQ (reference sequence). The CDR3 contains 13 residues.

The genes are TRBV28 and TRBJ2-5; 8 positions agree with TRBD1. The J call may be incorrect, as the DNA end agrees better with TRBJ2-7. Germline CDR1 reads MDHEN; CDR2 reads SYDVKM. The CDR3 sequence is 14 residues long. CDR3 sequence: CASSDRTGPYEQYF. The CDR3 DNA follows: TGTGCCAGCAGTGACAGGACAGGGCCTTACGAGCAGTACTTC.

The J gene is TRBJ1-1, the V gene TRBV5-4; D is possibly TRBD1 (5 bases). V shed 1 base and J shed 3 bases, with 10 bases lying between them. The CDR3 runs to 14 residues. Germline V lookup: CDR1 SGHNT, CDR2 YYREEE (reference sequence). CDR3 sequence (DNA): TGTGCCAGCAGCTTGTATGGGGGGGACACTGAAGCTTTCTTT. It is translated as CASSLYGGDTEAFF. The full variable domain, in which reference TRBV5-4 and TRBJ1-1 provide the parts outside the CDR3, is ETGVTQSPTHLIKTRGQQVTLRCSSQSGHNTVSWYQQALGQGPQFIFQYYREEENGRGNFPPRFSGLQFPNYSSELNVNALELDDSALYLCASSLYGGDTEAFFGQGTRLTVV.

This clone was detected once. The chain carries TRBV4-2 and TRBJ2-3; TRBD2 aligns across 9 bases. V lost 3 bases to trimming and J lost 6 bases; unmatched junction nucleotides: 10. The CDR3 length is 16 residues. Per germline, CDR1 LGHNA and CDR2 YNFKEQ. DNA of the CDR3: TGTGCCAGCAGCCATGGTAGCGGGGGCGCCGGTGATACGCAGTATTTT. It specifies CASSHGSGGAGDTQYF.

V is TRBV7-9 and J is TRBJ2-3; D may be TRBD1 (6 bases). CDR1 is SEHNR and CDR2 is FQNEAQ in the germline V gene (reference sequence). Trimming cost V 5 bases and J 6 bases, with 18 bases left between them. The CDR3 contains 15 residues. DNA for the CDR3: TGTGCCAGCAGCCAAAGGGGGAGTGGGGAGGATACGCAGTATTTT. This encodes CASSQRGSGEDTQYF.

V usage is TRBV12-5 and J usage is TRBJ2-3; 7 positions agree with TRBD1. Germline lookup yields CDR1 LGHNT and CDR2 FRNRAP. J was trimmed by 2 bases and V by 1 base; bases with no gene match: 3. The CDR3 has 15 amino acids. As DNA, the CDR3 is TGTGCTAGTGGTTTGGGGACAGGAGTCACAGATACGCAGTATTTT. Its translation is CASGLGTGVTDTQYF.

This sequence joins TRBV4-1 and TRBJ1-1; a weak D match, TRBD1 (6 bases). V lost 5 bases to trimming and J lost 11 bases, with 27 bases between them. There are 16 residues in the CDR3. Germline V CDR1 and CDR2: MGHRA, YSYEKL. The DNA of the CDR3 is TGCGCCAGCAGCTCCCGACAGAGGGGGGGGCTGCGGCGGGCTTTCTTT. Its protein product is CASSSRQRGGLRRAFF.